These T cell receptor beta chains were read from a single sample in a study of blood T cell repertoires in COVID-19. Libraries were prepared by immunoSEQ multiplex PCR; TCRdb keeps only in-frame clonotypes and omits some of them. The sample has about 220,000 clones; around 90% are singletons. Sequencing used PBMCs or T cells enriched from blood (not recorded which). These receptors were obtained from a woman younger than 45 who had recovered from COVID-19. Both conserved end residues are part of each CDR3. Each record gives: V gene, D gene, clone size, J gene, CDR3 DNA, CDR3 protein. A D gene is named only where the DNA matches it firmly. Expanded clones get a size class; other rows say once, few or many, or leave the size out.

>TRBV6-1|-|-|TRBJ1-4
TGTGCCAGCAGTGAATACCCAGGCGAAAAACTGTTTTTT
CASSEYPGEKLFF
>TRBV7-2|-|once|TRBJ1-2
TGTGCCAGCAGCGCTCGACAGGTCTACTATGGCTACACCTTC
CASSARQVYYGYTF
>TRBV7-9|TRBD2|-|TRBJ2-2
TGTGCCAGCAGCCCAACTAGCGGGGGGGCCTCCCTGTACCGGGAGCTGTTTTTT
CASSPTSGGASLYRELFF
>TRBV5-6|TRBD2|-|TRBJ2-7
TGTGCCAGCAGCTTGGTAGTGGGACTAGCGGGTACCTACGAGCAGTACTTC
CASSLVVGLAGTYEQYF
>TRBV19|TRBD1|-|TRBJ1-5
TGTGCCAGTAGTCTCCTGGGACAGGGAGACCAGCCCCAGCATTTT
CASSLLGQGDQPQHF
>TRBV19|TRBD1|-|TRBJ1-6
TGTGCCAGTAGTATCTCACTCCGGGACAGTCCACCCCTCCACTTT
CASSISLRDSPPLHF
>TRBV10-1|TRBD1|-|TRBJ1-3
TGCGCCAGGGATCTTACAGGGGAGCGTGGAAACACCATATATTTT
CARDLTGERGNTIYF
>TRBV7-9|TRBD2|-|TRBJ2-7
TGTGCCAGCAGCCCAGCCCCGGGACTAGAAGTCTACGAGCAGTACTTC
CASSPAPGLEVYEQYF
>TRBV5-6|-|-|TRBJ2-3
TGTGCCAGCAGCTTGTCAGGGCCAGATACGCAGTATTTT
CASSLSGPDTQYF
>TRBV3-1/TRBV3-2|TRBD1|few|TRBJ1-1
TGTGCCAGCAGCCCCACCGGGACAGTAAACACTGAAGCTTTCTTT
CASSPTGTVNTEAFF
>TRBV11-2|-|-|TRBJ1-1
TGTGCCAGCAGCTTCAGGGAAAACACTGAAGCTTTCTTT
CASSFRENTEAFF
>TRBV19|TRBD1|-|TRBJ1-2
TGTGCCAGTAGTACTGGACAGGGGGTCTATGGCTACACCTTC
CASSTGQGVYGYTF
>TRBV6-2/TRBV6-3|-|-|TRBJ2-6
TGTGCCAGCAGCACAGGGACCTCTGGGGCCAACGTCCTGACTTTC
CASSTGTSGANVLTF
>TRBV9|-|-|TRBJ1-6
TGTGCCAGCAGCGTAGAATCACAGGATAATTCACCCCTCCACTTT
CASSVESQDNSPLHF
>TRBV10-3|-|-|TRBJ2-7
TGTGCCATCAGTGAGACGGAGTCAACCTACGAGCAGTACTTC
CAISETESTYEQYF
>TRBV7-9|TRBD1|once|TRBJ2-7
TGTGCCAGCAGCTTAGCCCCGGGACAGGGGTCCTACGAGCAGTACTTC
CASSLAPGQGSYEQYF
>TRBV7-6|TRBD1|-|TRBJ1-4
TGTGCCAGCAGCACCGGGACAGGGCTTCTAAATGAAAAACTGTTTTTT
CASSTGTGLLNEKLFF
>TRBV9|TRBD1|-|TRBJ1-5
TGTGCCAGCAGCCCGGGACAGGGGTTGTATCAGCCCCAGCATTTT
CASSPGQGLYQPQHF
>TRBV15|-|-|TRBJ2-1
TGTGCCACCAGCCGAAGGGCACAGGGACCCTACAATGAGCAGTTCTTC
CATSRRAQGPYNEQFF
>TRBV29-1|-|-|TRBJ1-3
TGCAGCGTTGAAGATCCATACCGGGACGGGAGGGGAAACACCATATATTTT
CSVEDPYRDGRGNTIYF
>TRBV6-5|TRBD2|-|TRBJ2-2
TGTGCCAGCGAGACCCAGCGGGGGCGGAGCGGGGAGCTGTTTTTT
CASETQRGRSGELFF
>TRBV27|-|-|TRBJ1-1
TGTGCCAGCAGTTTATTCCCCGGGACACTCGAAGCTTTCTTT
CASSLFPGTLEAFF
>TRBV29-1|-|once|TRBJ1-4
TGCAGCGCTTACACTACAACTAATGAAAAACTGTTTTTT
CSAYTTTNEKLFF
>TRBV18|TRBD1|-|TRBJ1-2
TGTGCCAGCTCACTAGACAGGGTCGGCTATGGCTACACCTTC
CASSLDRVGYGYTF
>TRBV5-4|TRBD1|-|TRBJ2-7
TGTGCCAGCAGCTTACAGGGGATCCTCGAGCAGTACTTC
CASSLQGILEQYF
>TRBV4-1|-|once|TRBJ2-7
TGCGCCAGCAGCCAAGGGGGAGTACGAAGCTCCTACGAGCAGTACTTC
CASSQGGVRSSYEQYF
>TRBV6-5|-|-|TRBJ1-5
TGTGCCAGCAGTACATCACAGGGAGGGGATCAGCCCCAGCATTTT
CASSTSQGGDQPQHF
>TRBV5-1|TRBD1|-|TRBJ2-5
TGCGCCAGCAGCTTGACAGGGGGCGTGGAGACCCAGTACTTC
CASSLTGGVETQYF
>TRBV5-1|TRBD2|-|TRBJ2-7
TGCGCCAGCAGTCCCGGGACTAGCGGGGAGGAGCAGTACTTC
CASSPGTSGEEQYF
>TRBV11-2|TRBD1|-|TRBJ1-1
TGTGCCAGCAGCTTAGAGACAGGGGGGATGAACACTGAAGCTTTCTTT
CASSLETGGMNTEAFF
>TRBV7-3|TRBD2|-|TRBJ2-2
TGTGCCAGCAGCCTAGCGGGGGGCACTAACACCGGGGAGCTGTTTTTT
CASSLAGGTNTGELFF
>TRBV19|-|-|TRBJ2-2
TGTGCCAGTAGTATAGATCGGACTACGCAGGTAACTTTT
CASSIDRTTQVTF
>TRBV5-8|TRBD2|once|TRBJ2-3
TGTGCCAGCAGCCGGGCTACCTCTAGCGGGGGCACAGATACGCAGTATTTT
CASSRATSSGGTDTQYF
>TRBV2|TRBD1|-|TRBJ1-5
TGTGCCAGCAACTACGGGACAGCGGCTCAGCCCCAGCATTTT
CASNYGTAAQPQHF
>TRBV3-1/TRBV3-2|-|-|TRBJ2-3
TGTGCCAGCAGCCAAGTGGGGGCCAGCACAGATACGCAGTATTTT
CASSQVGASTDTQYF
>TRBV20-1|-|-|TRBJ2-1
TGCAGTGCAAATAAAAACAATGAGCAGTTCTTC
CSANKNNEQFF
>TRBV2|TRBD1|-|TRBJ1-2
TGTGCCAGCAGTCCCGCAGGGGGTTCTACTATGGGCTACACCTTC
CASSPAGGSTMGYTF
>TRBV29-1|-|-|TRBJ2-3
TGCAGCGCTAGGGAGTTCACAGATACGCAGTATTTT
CSAREFTDTQYF
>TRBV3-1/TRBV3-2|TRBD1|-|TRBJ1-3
TGTGCCAGCAGCCATATGACCGGACAGGGCAGGAACACCATATATTTT
CASSHMTGQGRNTIYF
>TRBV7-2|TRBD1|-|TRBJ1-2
TGTGCCAGCAGCACCGGGACAGGAGTGTCCTACACCTTC
CASSTGTGVSYTF
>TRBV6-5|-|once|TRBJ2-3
TGTGCCAGCAGCCCCGTCTCGAGCACAGATACGCAGTATTTT
CASSPVSSTDTQYF
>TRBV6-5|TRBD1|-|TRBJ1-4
TGTGCCAGCAGTTACAAGGGGGCGCGTGAAAAACTGTTTTTT
CASSYKGAREKLFF